The T cell receptor (beta chain) described here comes from a study of regulatory T cells in long-lasting Graves disease. This clonotype was counted between two and nine times. Its antigen remains unidentified. With 7 bases removed from V and 3 bases from J, the gap between germline ends came to 12 bases. CDR3 length: 12 residues. CDR1 is SQVTM and CDR2 is ANQGSEA in the germline V gene. Points from the study as a whole: New patients shared approximately 970 public clonotypes, and persistent patients shared more, with 2,741.

The time point is: newly diagnosed GD, antithyroid drugs for less than 3 months. Scientists built the TCR library using RNA that was extracted from PBMCs. Arm-PCR of CDR3 regions with iRepertoire HTBI primers generated TCR beta libraries. TCRdb recomputed calls from the multiplex PCR reads with MiXCR, one row per CDR3 protein. The repertoire has around 330,000 distinct CDR3 sequences, 18% of them found once; the top ten carry about 38%. The specimen comprised peripheral blood mononuclear cells (PBMCs), sampled at new diagnosis, from a patient treated with antithyroid drugs. The genes are TRBV29-1 and TRBJ1-2, with D perhaps matching TRBD1 (5 bases). The TCR was taken from a female donor with Graves disease. CDR3 region: CSAITGDYGYTF. CDR3 DNA sequence: TGCAGCGCAATAACAGGCGACTATGGCTACACCTTC.